The 8 T cell receptor beta chains below all came from one sample that was sequenced in a study of T cell responses to AZD1222 COVID-19 vaccine (dated by TCRdb to the early 2020s). The library was produced with the immunoSEQ multiplex PCR assay. TCRdb stores this immuneACCESS table with in-frame sequences only. Part of the clones is absent; in the studies checked, under half of the shortfall reflects unresolved V genes, and no reason is known for the rest. A total of 150,000 to 200,000 clones appear in this sample, more than 80% of them only once. 2% to 3% of the sample goes to the ten largest clones. The sample's time point label, in plain terms: baseline before first vaccination. The source material was peripheral blood, sampled on day 0 of AZD1222 vaccination. These receptors were collected from an adult in good health.

This chain links TRBV5-1 with TRBJ1-4; 7 bases line up with TRBD1. CDR3 size: 17 residues. The ends lost 0 bases at V and 1 base at J; junction bases unmatched: 6. Germline V CDR1 and CDR2: SGHRS, YFSETQ. The CDR3 DNA is TGCGCCAGCAGCTTGGGACAGGGTGTTGGAACTAATGAAAAACTGTTTTTT. Its protein is CASSLGQGVGTNEKLFF.

The CDR3 protein is CASSNTGQGGQPQHF. CDR3 DNA: TGTGCCAGCAGCAACACTGGACAGGGCGGGCAGCCCCAGCATTTT. The chain employs TRBV5-6 and TRBJ1-5, with TRBD1 matching 8 bases. The CDR3 has 15 amino acids. J gave up 7 bases and V 4 bases, and 10 bases lay outside the gene matches. The V gene's germline CDR1 is SGHDT and CDR2 YYEEEE. The variable domain in full, with the rest retrieved from reference TRBV5-6 and TRBJ1-5, is DAGVTQSPTHLIKTRGQQVTLRCSPKSGHDTVSWYQQALGQGPQFIFQYYEEEERQRGNFPDRFSGHQFPNYSSELNVNALLLGDSALYLCASSNTGQGGQPQHFGDGTRLSIL.

The chain combines TRBV19 with TRBJ1-5; 8 bases agree with TRBD1. CDR3 size: 13 residues. V shed 7 bases, J shed 7 bases, and the junction held 6 bases outside the gene matches. CDR1 is LNHDA, CDR2 SQIVND, per germline (reference sequence). CDR3 residues: CASNEQGDQPQHF. CDR3 bases: TGTGCCAGTAACGAACAGGGGGACCAGCCCCAGCATTTT.

V usage is TRBV5-5 and J usage is TRBJ2-7; TRBD1 matches at 7 bases. V shed 1 base and J 3 bases; nucleotides not matched to a gene: 4. CDR1 is SGHKS and CDR2 is YYEKEE in the germline V gene (reference sequence). The CDR3 contains 14 residues. CDR3 amino acids: CASSLQGGGYEQYF. CDR3 nucleotide sequence: TGTGCCAGCAGCTTGCAAGGGGGCGGCTACGAGCAGTACTTC. The whole variable domain, filled in from reference TRBV5-5 and TRBJ2-7, reads DAGVTQSPTHLIKTRGQQVTLRCSPISGHKSVSWYQQVLGQGPQFIFQYYEKEERGRGNFPDRFSARQFPNYSSELNVNALLLGDSALYLCASSLQGGGYEQYFGPGTRLTVT.

This chain connects TRBV7-9 to TRBJ1-5; 7 positions agree with TRBD1. V lost 4 bases, J lost 0 bases, and 6 bases stayed unmatched. Germline V lookup: CDR1 SEHNR, CDR2 FQNEAQ (reference sequence). CDR3 length: 16 amino acids. CDR3 nucleotide sequence: TGTGCCAGCAGCTCAGACAGGGCTATTAGCAATCAGCCCCAGCATTTT. Its translation: CASSSDRAISNQPQHF.

The rearrangement links TRBV12-3 or TRBV12-4 to TRBJ2-7; no definite D call. V was clipped by 6 bases and J by 2 bases, with 11 bases between them. This CDR3 has 13 residues. The CDR3 DNA sequence: TGTGCCAGCAGCCTGGACGGACCCTACGAGCAGTACTTC. It translates to CASSLDGPYEQYF.

The V and J genes are TRBV2 and TRBJ1-1; 7 nucleotides agree with TRBD1. The CDR3 is 13 amino acids. The V gene's germline CDR1 is SNHLY and CDR2 FYNNEI. V shed 4 bases and J 6 bases; nucleotides not matched to a gene: 5. This CDR3 reads CASSGRGQSEAFF. The CDR3 nucleotides are TGTGCCAGCAGTGGGAGGGGACAGTCTGAAGCTTTCTTT.

The chain links TRBV6-2 or TRBV6-3 to TRBJ2-1, with a weak D call TRBD2 (6 bases). The CDR3 extends over 17 amino acids. V gave up 0 bases and J gave up 0 bases, with 12 bases separating them. Germline V gene lookup returns CDR1 MNHEY and CDR2 SVGEGT. The CDR3 DNA is TGTGCCAGCAGTTACTCAGGCGGGGCACTCTCCTACAATGAGCAGTTCTTC. Translation: CASSYSGGALSYNEQFF.